This T cell receptor (beta chain) was identified in a study of T cell clonality in common variable immunodeficiency. With 1 base removed from V and 2 bases from J, the gap between germline ends came to 9 bases. The CDR3 contains 14 residues. Germline assignment: CDR1 SGHTA and CDR2 FQGNSA. Produced via immunoSEQ multiplex PCR; TCRdb's table is partial and in-frame only. The record shows tens of thousands of clones for this sample, with no singletons present. There are many counts of this clone. The antigen is not known. The DNA ends 3 residues before the CDR3 does, and the rest of the CDR3 is filled in from the germline J gene. The study's findings and limits: CVID subjects shared fewer TCRbeta clones than healthy controls did. Links between repertoire features and CVID complications were heterogeneity-limited.

The gene calls are TRBV7-2 and TRBJ2-7; maybe TRBD2 (6 bases). Sequences were obtained from peripheral blood mononuclear cells. This receptor was obtained from a person aged 18 to 70 in good health. CDR3 DNA, as far as it was read: TGTGCCAGCAGCTTAGGTAGCGGACCCTACGAG. Translating gives CASSLGSGPYE. The full CDR3 reads CASSLGSGPYEQYF.